These T cell receptor beta chains were read from a single sample in a study of shared clonotypes between healthy human individuals. Assay: immunoSEQ multiplex PCR; the TCRdb copy retains only in-frame clones and omits some. The sample records around 600,000 clones, almost 97% being singletons. Sequencing input: naive CD4+ T cells sorted from blood. The receptors shown here come from a woman between 25 and 40 years old in good health. Both conserved end residues are part of each CDR3. D genes are given only for firm matches. Size is stated for part of the rows, as once, few or many counts, or as a class when the clone is expanded.

NA | TRBJ2-4 | NA | TRBV5-1 | 16 | CASSSFSTGLKNIQYF | TGCGCCAGCAGCTCCTTCTCGACAGGCCTCAAAAACATTCAGTACTTC
NA | TRBJ2-1 | NA | TRBV2 | 13 | CASGGTSRWEQFF | TGTGCCAGCGGGGGGACCTCCCGTTGGGAGCAGTTCTTC
NA | TRBJ2-7 | NA | TRBV9 | 15 | CASSVGHTVSYEQYF | TGTGCCAGCAGCGTAGGACATACAGTATCCTACGAGCAGTACTTC
NA | TRBJ1-2 | NA | TRBV4-1 | 14 | CASSPPDRNYGYTF | TGCGCCAGCAGCCCCCCGGACAGAAATTATGGCTACACCTTC
NA | TRBJ2-7 | TRBD1 | TRBV5-1 | 16 | CASSFDGQGGPYEQYF | TGCGCCAGCAGCTTCGATGGACAGGGGGGCCCCTACGAGCAGTACTTC
NA | TRBJ2-7 | TRBD2 | TRBV19 | 15 | CASSIVAGDPYEQYF | TGTGCCAGTAGTATAGTAGCGGGGGATCCCTACGAGCAGTACTTC
NA | TRBJ1-1 | TRBD1 | TRBV4-1 | 15 | CASSHAGQGNTEAFF | TGCGCCAGCAGCCACGCCGGACAGGGTAACACTGAAGCTTTCTTT
NA | TRBJ1-1 | NA | TRBV6-6 | 14 | CASGVEVPLTEAFF | TGTGCCAGCGGGGTCGAAGTCCCCCTCACTGAAGCTTTCTTT
once | TRBJ1-1 | NA | TRBV7-9 | 17 | CASSSTIGVNMNTEAFF | TGTGCCAGCAGCTCAACTATTGGGGTCAATATGAACACTGAAGCTTTCTTT
NA | TRBJ1-3 | TRBD1 | TRBV2 | 18 | CASSDDREGSYSGNTIYF | TGTGCCAGCAGTGATGACAGGGAGGGATCTTACTCTGGAAACACCATATATTTT
NA | TRBJ1-2 | TRBD1 | TRBV19 | 14 | CASSPTGGTYGYTF | TGTGCCAGTAGTCCCACAGGGGGCACCTATGGCTACACCTTC
NA | TRBJ1-2 | NA | TRBV7-6 | 13 | CASSLCRAYGYTF | TGTGCCAGCAGCTTGTGCAGGGCCTATGGCTACACCTTC
NA | TRBJ2-7 | NA | TRBV5-1 | 14 | CASSFGTNSYEQYF | TGCGCCAGCAGCTTTGGGACCAACTCCTACGAGCAGTACTTC
NA | TRBJ2-1 | TRBD2 | TRBV2 | 17 | CASSPPGLAQWDNEQFF | TGTGCCAGCAGTCCACCGGGACTAGCGCAGTGGGACAATGAGCAGTTCTTC
NA | TRBJ2-7 | TRBD1 | TRBV29-1 | 13 | CSVGDRGFHEQYF | TGCAGCGTTGGGGACAGGGGTTTCCACGAGCAGTACTTC
NA | TRBJ1-2 | TRBD1 | TRBV2 | 13 | CASSGQGIDGYTF | TGTGCCAGCAGTGGACAGGGCATAGATGGCTACACCTTC
NA | TRBJ1-2 | NA | TRBV27 | 13 | CASTRGTNYGYTF | TGTGCCAGCACGAGGGGGACTAACTATGGCTACACCTTC
NA | TRBJ2-1 | NA | TRBV4-1 | 13 | CASSPLTYNEQFF | TGCGCCAGCAGCCCTCTCACCTACAATGAGCAGTTCTTC
NA | TRBJ2-6 | NA | TRBV4-1 | 17 | CASSPRVLVPGANVLTF | TGCGCCAGCAGCCCCAGGGTACTTGTCCCCGGGGCCAACGTCCTGACTTTC
NA | TRBJ1-2 | TRBD1 | TRBV19 | 14 | CASSVAGQAGGYTF | TGTGCCAGTAGTGTAGCAGGACAGGCCGGGGGCTACACCTTC
NA | TRBJ1-1 | NA | TRBV7-9 | 17 | CASSRPGARRVRTEAFF | TGTGCCAGCAGCAGGCCCGGGGCGAGGAGGGTACGAACTGAAGCTTTCTTT
NA | TRBJ1-1 | TRBD1 | TRBV11-3 | 14 | CASSLTGVGTEAFF | TGTGCCAGCAGCTTGACAGGGGTCGGGACTGAAGCTTTCTTT
NA | TRBJ1-5 | NA | TRBV7-2 | 15 | CASSKARGGNQPQHF | TGTGCCAGCAGCAAGGCCAGGGGAGGCAATCAGCCCCAGCATTTT
NA | TRBJ2-1 | TRBD2 | TRBV11-2 | 15 | CASSWGGVGDAEQFF | TGTGCCAGCAGCTGGGGAGGGGTCGGGGACGCTGAGCAGTTCTTC
NA | TRBJ2-7 | TRBD1 | TRBV11-2 | 15 | CASSLEGRGPYEQYF | TGTGCCAGCAGCTTAGAAGGCAGGGGGCCTTACGAGCAGTACTTC
NA | TRBJ2-3 | TRBD2 | TRBV2 | 15 | CASSQASGYTDTQYF | TGTGCCAGCAGTCAGGCTAGCGGATACACAGATACGCAGTATTTT
NA | TRBJ2-3 | NA | TRBV7-9 | 17 | CASSLRSGRKQSHTQYF | TGTGCCAGCAGCTTAAGGTCCGGACGGAAACAAAGTCATACGCAGTATTTT
NA | TRBJ2-7 | TRBD2 | TRBV11-2 | 15 | CASTLAGGPTYEQYF | TGTGCCAGCACCTTAGCGGGAGGGCCTACCTACGAGCAGTACTTC
NA | TRBJ1-5 | TRBD1 | TRBV28 | 15 | CASTDPQGNNQPQHF | TGTGCCAGCACCGACCCACAGGGGAACAATCAGCCCCAGCATTTT
NA | TRBJ2-7 | TRBD1 | TRBV27 | 15 | CASSRTGAASYEQYF | TGTGCCAGCAGTAGGACAGGCGCCGCATCCTACGAGCAGTACTTC
NA | TRBJ1-1 | NA | TRBV5-4 | 13 | CASSPWTATEAFF | TGTGCCAGCAGCCCGTGGACAGCCACTGAAGCTTTCTTT
NA | TRBJ1-3 | NA | TRBV28 | 11 | CASSYGNTIYF | TGTGCCAGCAGTTATGGAAACACCATATATTTT
NA | TRBJ1-1 | NA | TRBV2 | 12 | CASSGQSTEAFF | TGTGCCAGCAGTGGACAGAGCACTGAAGCTTTCTTT
NA | TRBJ2-3 | TRBD2 | TRBV28 | 16 | CASSSSSGIPPDTQYF | TGTGCCAGCAGTTCTTCTAGCGGGATTCCCCCAGATACGCAGTATTTT
NA | TRBJ1-4 | NA | TRBV18 | 17 | CASSPQDAGVTNEKLFF | TGTGCCAGCTCACCACAGGACGCGGGGGTCACTAATGAAAAACTGTTTTTT
NA | TRBJ1-5 | NA | TRBV28 | 15 | CASSDSNYSNQPQHF | TGTGCCAGCAGCGACAGTAATTATAGCAATCAGCCCCAGCATTTT
NA | TRBJ1-1 | NA | TRBV5-1 | 13 | CASSLLENTEAFF | TGCGCCAGCAGCTTGTTAGAGAACACTGAAGCTTTCTTT
NA | TRBJ2-7 | NA | TRBV5-8 | 16 | CASSLGRFLSSYEQYF | TGTGCCAGCAGCTTGGGGCGCTTTCTAAGCTCCTACGAGCAGTACTTC
NA | TRBJ2-4 | NA | TRBV5-6 | 16 | CASNLQGTIAKNIQYF | TGTGCCAGCAACCTACAGGGAACTATAGCCAAAAACATTCAGTACTTC
NA | TRBJ1-2 | TRBD1 | TRBV6-5 | 14 | CASNPGQGLGGYTF | TGTGCCAGCAACCCGGGACAGGGGCTCGGTGGCTACACCTTC
NA | TRBJ1-1 | TRBD1 | TRBV23-1 | 18 | CASSPVGQGWIVGTEAFF | TGCGCCAGCAGTCCCGTCGGACAGGGTTGGATTGTTGGCACTGAAGCTTTCTTT
NA | TRBJ2-7 | NA | TRBV2 | 11 | CASRYSYEQYF | TGTGCCAGTAGATACTCCTACGAGCAGTACTTC
NA | TRBJ2-1 | TRBD2 | TRBV9 | 15 | CASSQMGRELDEQFF | TGTGCCAGCAGCCAGATGGGGCGGGAGTTGGATGAGCAGTTCTTC
once | TRBJ2-7 | TRBD2 | TRBV7-2 | 14 | CASSLGYGGNEQYF | TGTGCCAGCAGCTTAGGTTACGGGGGGAACGAGCAGTACTTC
NA | TRBJ2-7 | NA | TRBV28 | 13 | CASSLAFTYEQYF | TGTGCCAGCAGTTTGGCTTTTACCTACGAGCAGTACTTC
once | TRBJ1-1 | NA | TRBV2 | 14 | CASKMEHTNTEAFF | TGTGCCAGCAAGATGGAACATACGAACACTGAAGCTTTCTTT
NA | TRBJ2-7 | TRBD2 | TRBV7-2 | 14 | CASSMRTSGSEQYF | TGTGCCAGCAGCATGAGGACTAGCGGATCCGAGCAGTACTTC
NA | TRBJ2-7 | TRBD2 | TRBV6-5 | 15 | CASSPGGGGSYEQYF | TGTGCCAGCAGCCCAGGCGGGGGGGGCTCCTACGAGCAGTACTTC
NA | TRBJ1-1 | NA | TRBV30 | 13 | CAWSPPPPWGAFF | TGTGCCTGGAGCCCCCCCCCGCCTTGGGGAGCTTTCTTT
NA | TRBJ1-2 | NA | TRBV5-1 | 13 | CASSLGPADGYTF | TGCGCCAGCAGCTTGGGGCCGGCCGATGGCTACACCTTC
NA | TRBJ1-5 | TRBD1 | TRBV28 | 19 | CASSPWGQGVSYSNQPQHF | TGTGCCAGCAGCCCATGGGGACAGGGGGTTAGTTATAGCAATCAGCCCCAGCATTTT
NA | TRBJ2-3 | TRBD1 | TRBV19 | 16 | CASRHKQGIRTDTQYF | TGTGCCAGTAGACACAAACAGGGGATAAGGACAGATACGCAGTATTTT
NA | TRBJ2-3 | NA | TRBV11-1 | 14 | CASSLPGGTDTQYF | TGTGCCAGCAGCCTACCAGGGGGCACAGATACGCAGTATTTT
NA | TRBJ1-1 | TRBD1 | TRBV28 | 14 | CASSSGTANTEAFF | TGTGCCAGCAGTTCAGGGACAGCCAACACTGAAGCTTTCTTT
NA | TRBJ2-5 | TRBD2 | TRBV6-1 | 17 | CASSEISGRLVGETQYF | TGTGCCAGCAGTGAAATTAGCGGGAGGCTGGTGGGGGAGACCCAGTACTTC
NA | TRBJ2-1 | NA | TRBV29-1 | 13 | CSAWSIVGVEQFF | TGCAGCGCATGGAGTATCGTTGGTGTTGAGCAGTTCTTC